These T cell receptor beta chains were read from a single sample in a study of technical replicates of blood from several donors. Produced via immunoSEQ multiplex PCR; TCRdb's table is partial and in-frame only. The data hold tens of thousands of clones, with approximately 92% observed a single time. The sequencing sample was made of T cells isolated from PBMCs. These receptors were obtained from a human donor in good health. Both conserved end residues are part of each CDR3. D genes are given only for firm matches. Expanded clones are given a class, and other clones once, few, many or no size at all.

CDR3nt | CDR3aa | abundance | j_gene | v_gene | d_gene
TGTGCCAGCAGCTTGGGACAGGGGTCCCTCCAAGAGACCCAGTACTTC | CASSLGQGSLQETQYF | . | TRBJ2-5 | TRBV5-4 | TRBD1
TGTGCCAGCAGCGCGACAAGTGGCTACACCTTC | CASSATSGYTF | . | TRBJ1-2 | TRBV13 | .
TGCGCCAGCAGCTTGGGGACAGGAACTGAAGCTTTCTTT | CASSLGTGTEAFF | . | TRBJ1-1 | TRBV5-1 | TRBD1
TGCGCCAGCAGCCAGCACATCTCCACCCCTGAAGCTTTCTTT | CASSQHISTPEAFF | . | TRBJ1-1 | TRBV4-1 | .
TGTGCCAGCTCACCCGAACTGGTGAACACTGAAGCTTTCTTT | CASSPELVNTEAFF | . | TRBJ1-1 | TRBV18 | .
TGCAGCGCTACGGGGACTAGCACCTACGAGCAGTACTTC | CSATGTSTYEQYF | . | TRBJ2-7 | TRBV29-1 | TRBD2
TGTGCCTGGAGTCGAGTCCGGGACAGGTTGAACACTGAAGCTTTCTTT | CAWSRVRDRLNTEAFF | . | TRBJ1-1 | TRBV30 | TRBD1
TGCGCCAGCAGGCAGGATTCTGGGGCCAACGTCCTGACTTTC | CASRQDSGANVLTF | . | TRBJ2-6 | TRBV5-1 | .
TGCGCCAGCACCCGACAGCCCCTAGCCAAAAACATTCAGTACTTC | CASTRQPLAKNIQYF | . | TRBJ2-4 | TRBV5-1 | .
TGTGCCAGCACCCCACAGGGAAGGGATACGCAGTATTTT | CASTPQGRDTQYF | . | TRBJ2-3 | TRBV7-9 | .
TGTGCCAGCAGTTTATTTGCTCTAGCGGGGGCCCTTTACGAGCAGTACTTC | CASSLFALAGALYEQYF | . | TRBJ2-7 | TRBV28 | TRBD2
TGTGCCAGCAGGCCCCGGGGAGGGGGGGTCTATGGCTACACCTTC | CASRPRGGGVYGYTF | . | TRBJ1-2 | TRBV6-1 | .
TGTGCCAGCAGTTTGTTAGCGGAGGGGATCTCCTACAATGAGCAGTTCTTC | CASSLLAEGISYNEQFF | . | TRBJ2-1 | TRBV28 | .
TGCAGCGTGGATACTAGCTACGAGCAGTACTTC | CSVDTSYEQYF | . | TRBJ2-7 | TRBV29-1 | .
TGCGCCAGCAGCTTTAAGGGGGACACTGAAGCTTTCTTT | CASSFKGDTEAFF | . | TRBJ1-1 | TRBV5-1 | .
TGTGCCAGCACCCCCGGGACAGCCTCCTACGAGCAGTACTTC | CASTPGTASYEQYF | once | TRBJ2-7 | TRBV28 | TRBD1
TGTGCCAGCAGCGCCCCATTAGGACAGGGGGCTAATGAAAAACTGTTTTTT | CASSAPLGQGANEKLFF | . | TRBJ1-4 | TRBV25-1 | TRBD1
TGTGCCAGCAGGGGGGACAGGGGAGGTCAAGAGACCCAGTACTTC | CASRGDRGGQETQYF | . | TRBJ2-5 | TRBV2 | TRBD1
TGCGCCAGCAGCCGCACACAGGGGAGCAATCAGCCCCAGCATTTT | CASSRTQGSNQPQHF | . | TRBJ1-5 | TRBV4-1 | TRBD1
TGTGCCAGCAGTATAAACCAGGGTCTTGGAAACACCATATATTTT | CASSINQGLGNTIYF | . | TRBJ1-3 | TRBV2 | .
TGCAGCGTTGAAGATCTAGCGGGTTACGAGCAGTACTTC | CSVEDLAGYEQYF | . | TRBJ2-7 | TRBV29-1 | TRBD2
TGTGCCAGCAGCGCTCACAGGGGTCTTGACACTGAAGCTTTCTTT | CASSAHRGLDTEAFF | . | TRBJ1-1 | TRBV9 | TRBD1
TGTGCCAGCGTGAGGTCGGAGAGCAATCAGCCCCAGCATTTT | CASVRSESNQPQHF | . | TRBJ1-5 | TRBV2 | .
TGTGCCAGCAGTGTGGGGACAGGATCTGAAAAACTGTTTTTT | CASSVGTGSEKLFF | . | TRBJ1-4 | TRBV2 | TRBD1
TGTGCCAGCAGCACGGGACAGCCGGGAAACACCATATATTTT | CASSTGQPGNTIYF | . | TRBJ1-3 | TRBV5-8 | TRBD1
TGCAGCGTTCCACTAAGGGCGGGAGAGACCCAGTACTTC | CSVPLRAGETQYF | . | TRBJ2-5 | TRBV29-1 | .
TGTGCCAGCTCACCAACGGGACAGGGGATGGACACTGAAGCTTTCTTT | CASSPTGQGMDTEAFF | . | TRBJ1-1 | TRBV18 | TRBD1
TGTGCCAGCAGCTCACACCGGGACAGGGGCCTCAATCAGCCCCAGCATTTT | CASSSHRDRGLNQPQHF | once | TRBJ1-5 | TRBV7-8 | TRBD1
TGTGCCAGCAGCCTTAGTCTGAGCTCCTACAATGAGCAGTTCTTC | CASSLSLSSYNEQFF | . | TRBJ2-1 | TRBV14 | .
TGCGCCAGCAGCTGGCTAACTAGCGGGGGGGCCGGTGAGACAGATACGCAGTATTTT | CASSWLTSGGAGETDTQYF | . | TRBJ2-3 | TRBV5-1 | TRBD2
TGCGCCAGCAGCCAAGAGGGCGGGAGACCTGAAGCTTTCTTT | CASSQEGGRPEAFF | . | TRBJ1-1 | TRBV4-1 | .
TGTGCCAGCAGCGGGCCCACAGACGTTTTGGAGACCCAGTACTTC | CASSGPTDVLETQYF | . | TRBJ2-5 | TRBV5-4 | .
TGCGCCAGCAGCCAAGAAAGGGCCTGGGGGGCCCAGTACTTC | CASSQERAWGAQYF | . | TRBJ2-5 | TRBV4-1 | .
TGCAGTGCTAGCCATCGGGAGACCCAGTACTTC | CSASHRETQYF | . | TRBJ2-5 | TRBV20-1 | .
TGCGCCAGAGATTTGACTGGTTACGAGCAGTACTTC | CARDLTGYEQYF | . | TRBJ2-7 | TRBV5-1 | .
TGTGCCAGCACCCCCGCCGGCGGCAGGGGAAGCAATCAGCCCCAGCATTTT | CASTPAGGRGSNQPQHF | . | TRBJ1-5 | TRBV7-8 | .
TGTGCCAGCAGTGCCTCACGGTTTCCTATCTCCTACGAGCAGTACTTC | CASSASRFPISYEQYF | few | TRBJ2-7 | TRBV6-1 | .